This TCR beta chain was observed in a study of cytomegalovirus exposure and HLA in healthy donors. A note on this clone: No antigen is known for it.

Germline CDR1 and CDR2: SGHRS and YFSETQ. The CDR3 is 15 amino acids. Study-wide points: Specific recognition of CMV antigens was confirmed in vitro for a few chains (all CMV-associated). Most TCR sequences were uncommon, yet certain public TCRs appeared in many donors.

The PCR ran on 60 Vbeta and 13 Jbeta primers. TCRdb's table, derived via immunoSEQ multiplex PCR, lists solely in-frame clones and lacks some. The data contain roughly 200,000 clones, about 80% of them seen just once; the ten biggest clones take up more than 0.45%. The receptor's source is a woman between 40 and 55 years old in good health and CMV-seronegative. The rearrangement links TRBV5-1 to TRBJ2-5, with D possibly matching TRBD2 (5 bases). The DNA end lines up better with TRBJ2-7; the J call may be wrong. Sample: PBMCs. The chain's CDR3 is CASSLEEGTLYEQYF. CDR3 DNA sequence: TGCGCCAGCAGCTTGGAAGAGGGTACGCTCTACGAGCAGTACTTC.